This T cell receptor beta chain was retrieved from a study of T cells after yellow fever vaccination. Study observations and caveats: Once the booster was given, most primary-vaccination clones reappeared, at around 95% for CD4 and roughly 90% for CD8. Clonotypes appearing in both CD4 and CD8 compartments existed, and their share was small.

In the case of this clonotype: What it recognizes is unknown.

Germline-derived CDR1 and CDR2 are SGHTA and FQGTGA. The CDR3 is made up of 12 amino acids. Losses at the gene ends were 5 bases for V and 10 bases for J; bases not matched to a gene: 6. Conversion of TCR transcripts into cDNA relied on 5'RACE template switching, which added a universal primer site and UMIs. TCRdb reprocessed the 5' RACE reads via MiXCR and lists one record per CDR3 protein. The top ten clones hold around 17% of a sample with about 340,000 distinct CDR3 sequences, 8.7% of them seen once. The chain combines TRBV7-3 with TRBJ1-2, with TRBD1 matching 8 bases. The sample here was PBMCs, taken on the day of the first yellow fever vaccination. This clonotype was sampled from a man aged 18 to 30 who received the YFV17D yellow fever vaccine. CDR3 loop: CASSPGQGIYTF. The CDR3 DNA reads TGTGCCAGCAGCCCCGGACAGGGAATCTACACCTTC. The variable domain in full, completed from reference TRBV7-3 and TRBJ1-2, reads GAGVSQTPSNKVTEKGKYVELRCDPISGHTALYWYRQSLGQGPEFLIYFQGTGAADDSGLPNDRFFAVRPEGSVSTLKIQRTERGDSAVYLCASSPGQGIYTFGSGTRLTVV.